These 18 T cell receptor beta chains came from one sample sequenced in a study of blood T cell repertoires in COVID-19. Assay: immunoSEQ multiplex PCR; the TCRdb copy retains only in-frame clones and omits some. Of fewer than 70,000 clones listed, around 87% are singletons. Specimen: peripheral blood. These receptors came from a man aged 55 to 70 with active or convalescent COVID-19.

The chain carries TRBV11-2 and TRBJ2-3; 7 bases fit TRBD1. Trimming took 5 bases from V and 2 from J; bases not matched to a gene: 10. The CDR3 runs to 16 residues. Germline V gene sequence: CDR1 SGHAT, CDR2 FQNNGV. This CDR3 reads CASSPSTGTVTDTQYF. DNA of the CDR3: TGTGCCAGCAGCCCAAGTACGGGGACAGTCACAGATACGCAGTATTTT.

The gene calls are TRBV6-9 and TRBJ1-1; D gene uncertain. V dropped 1 base and J dropped 0 bases, with 12 bases sitting between them. This CDR3 spans 16 amino acids. The germline V gene encodes CDR1 MNHGY and CDR2 SVAAGI. The CDR3 DNA sequence: TGTGCCAGCAGTTATTGGCCCGATACCTTGAACACTGAAGCTTTCTTT. Translating gives CASSYWPDTLNTEAFF.

This chain joins TRBV18 and TRBJ2-2; a weak D match, TRBD1 (6 bases). V lost 7 bases, J lost 7 bases, and 16 bases lay in between. The CDR3 runs to 14 residues. From germline, CDR1 is KGHSH and CDR2 LQKENI. In nucleotides, the CDR3 is TGTGCCAGCTTACGTGGACAGTCAAACGGGGAGCTGTTTTTT. It yields the protein CASLRGQSNGELFF.

The sample holds one count of this clone. The chain joins TRBV29-1 to TRBJ1-1; D is possibly TRBD1 (5 bases). V was clipped by 7 bases and J by 3 bases, with 12 bases between them. Germline V gene data show CDR1 as SQVTM and CDR2 as ANQGSEA. The CDR3 totals 12 residues. Here the CDR3 DNA reads TGCAGCGCTCGACGGGGGGACACTGAAGCTTTCTTT. Translation gives CSARRGDTEAFF.

The V and J genes are TRBV7-2 and TRBJ1-6; 7 bases match TRBD1. V was pared by 5 bases and J by 3 bases, with 4 bases of the junction left unmatched. Germline V gene sequence: CDR1 SGHTA, CDR2 FQGNSA. The CDR3 runs 15 residues. The CDR3 DNA is TGTGCCAGCAGCACCCGACAGGGCTATAATTCACCCCTCCACTTT. Translation gives CASSTRQGYNSPLHF.

V is TRBV28 and J is TRBJ1-2; D uncertain. CDR1 is MDHEN and CDR2 is SYDVKM in the germline V gene. Trimming took off 7 bases at V and 9 bases at J, with 15 bases between the two ends. The CDR3 is made up of 12 amino acids. CDR3 in amino acids: CASIAAPLSYTF. As DNA, the CDR3 is TGTGCCAGCATTGCCGCACCCCTAAGCTACACCTTC.

V gene TRBV6-5 combines with J gene TRBJ1-5, with a tentative D call TRBD1 (6 bases). The CDR3 is 13 residues long. The V and J ends lost 0 bases and 13 bases respectively, with 13 bases between them. Germline assignment: CDR1 MNHEY and CDR2 SVGAGI. CDR3 DNA sequence: TGTGCCAGCAGTTACTCCCTCGAGGGGGTACAGCATTTT. It encodes CASSYSLEGVQHF.

The chain links TRBV19 to TRBJ2-2, with 7 bases lining up with TRBD2. The CDR3 spans 15 residues. The junction had 4 bases not matched to a gene; V was cut back by 6 bases and J by 0 bases. Germline assignment: CDR1 LNHDA and CDR2 SQIVND (reference sequence). The CDR3 reads CASSLSGTNTGELFF. CDR3 in DNA: TGTGCCAGTAGCTTAAGCGGGACGAACACCGGGGAGCTGTTTTTT.

This clone was seen only once. This rearrangement joins TRBV28 to TRBJ1-2; a possible D gene is TRBD1 (5 bases). This CDR3 comprises 12 residues. The V and J ends lost 7 bases and 7 bases respectively, with 13 bases between them. Germline V gene lookup returns CDR1 MDHEN and CDR2 SYDVKM. The DNA of the CDR3 is TGTGCCAGCACCAGGAGGGGCCGTGGCTACACCTTC. Encoded protein: CASTRRGRGYTF.

V gene TRBV7-2 combines with J gene TRBJ2-7, with 7 bases matching TRBD2. Looked up from germline, CDR1 is SGHTA and CDR2 is FQGNSA. V lost 4 bases and J lost 1; bases outside the gene matches: 4. This CDR3 has 14 residues. The CDR3 here is CASSSSGASYEQYF. CDR3 bases: TGTGCCAGCAGCTCCAGCGGGGCGTCCTACGAGCAGTACTTC.

V and J are TRBV7-2 and TRBJ1-4, with D possibly being TRBD1 (5 bases). The CDR3 covers 16 residues. Germline-derived CDR1 and CDR2 are SGHTA and FQGNSA. With 2 bases removed from V and 6 bases from J, the gap between germline ends came to 16 bases. CDR3 loop: CASSLLRASGDEKLFF. The CDR3 nucleotides are TGTGCCAGCAGCTTACTCAGGGCCTCCGGTGATGAAAAACTGTTTTTT.

The rearrangement uses TRBV5-1 and TRBJ1-5; 7 bases align to TRBD1. V lost 3 bases, J lost 0 bases, and 9 bases stayed unmatched. Germline V CDR1 and CDR2: SGHRS, YFSETQ. The CDR3 is 17 amino acids. The CDR3 bases are TGCGCCAGCAGCTACACCGGGACAGCTAATAGCAATCAGCCCCAGCATTTT. This sequence encodes CASSYTGTANSNQPQHF.

The chain combines TRBV9 with TRBJ2-1; 9 bases fit TRBD2. Trimming took 2 bases from V and 0 from J; bases not matched to a gene: 3. Germline CDR1 SGDLS, CDR2 YYNGEE. The CDR3 is made up of 16 amino acids. In DNA, the CDR3 is TGTGCCAGCAGCGTCGGTAGCGGGAGCTCCTACAATGAGCAGTTCTTC. Its protein product is CASSVGSGSSYNEQFF.

This chain links TRBV2 with TRBJ1-6; D is possibly TRBD1 (5 bases). Trimming shortened V by 2 bases and J by 4 bases, and 12 bases separated the two germline ends. CDR3 length: 16 amino acids. Germline V gene lookup returns CDR1 SNHLY and CDR2 FYNNEI. CDR3 loop: CASSESGDAYNSPLHF. The DNA of the CDR3 is TGTGCCAGCAGTGAATCGGGGGACGCTTATAATTCACCCCTCCACTTT. The full variable domain, rest sourced from reference TRBV2 and TRBJ1-6, is EPEVTQTPSHQVTQMGQEVILRCVPISNHLYFYWYRQILGQKVEFLVSFYNNEISEKSEIFDDQFSVERPDGSNFTLKIRSTKLEDSAMYFCASSESGDAYNSPLHFGNGTRLTVT.

V is TRBV5-1 and J is TRBJ1-2; D is ambiguous. Between the trimmed V and J ends, which lost 4 bases and 5 bases, there was a span of 18 bases. Germline lookup yields CDR1 SGHRS and CDR2 YFSETQ. This CDR3 has 15 amino acids. CDR3 coding DNA: TGCGCCAGCAGCCCAGGACTCCAGGACGTTTATGGCTACACCTTC. Amino acids: CASSPGLQDVYGYTF.

V is TRBV2 and J is TRBJ1-2; no firm D call. There are 12 residues in the CDR3. Trimming stripped 6 bases from V and 3 bases from J, with 8 bases between. Germline lookup yields CDR1 SNHLY and CDR2 FYNNEI. The CDR3 coding sequence is TGTGCCAGCAGCGGGTCCCACTATGGCTACACCTTC. Its protein is CASSGSHYGYTF.

The V gene is TRBV20-1, the J gene TRBJ1-2; 11 bases are shared with TRBD1. Germline CDR1 is DFQATT and CDR2 is SNEGSKA (reference sequence). The CDR3 is made up of 11 amino acids. V lost 6 bases, J lost 9 bases, and 3 bases stayed unmatched. The DNA for the CDR3 is TGCAGTGCCGGGACAGGGGGTAGCTACACCTTC. Amino acids: CSAGTGGSYTF.

The chain couples TRBV27 to TRBJ1-3, with D maybe TRBD1 (6 bases). The V and J ends lost 6 bases and 0 bases respectively, with 12 bases between them. Germline-derived CDR1 and CDR2 are MNHEY and SMNVEV (reference sequence). The CDR3 contains 15 residues. The CDR3 loop is CASRAGGRSGNTIYF. CDR3 sequence (DNA): TGTGCCAGCAGGGCGGGGGGGCGCTCTGGAAACACCATATATTTT.